What follows are 3 T cell receptor beta chains derived from one specimen sequenced in a study of cytomegalovirus exposure and HLA in healthy donors. In the PCR, 60 Vbeta and 13 Jbeta primers were used. Clones were read by immunoSEQ multiplex PCR, and TCRdb kept only the in-frame ones, dropping some. The profile shows about 130,000 clones, 65% to 85% of them singletons. The sequencing sample was made of PBMCs. The receptors come from a woman between 35 and 50 years old in good health and CMV-seronegative.

The chain combines TRBV30 with TRBJ2-5, with a tentative D call TRBD2 (6 bases). From germline, CDR1 is GTSNPN and CDR2 SVGIG (reference sequence). Trimming took off 0 bases at V and 2 bases at J, with 16 bases between the two ends. This CDR3 has 16 amino acids. DNA of the CDR3: TGTGCCTGGAGTGTAAGTAGGACTCGGGGGCAAGAGACCCAGTACTTC. It encodes CAWSVSRTRGQETQYF.

J is TRBJ1-5 and V is TRBV6-5; 9 bases align to TRBD1. Germline CDR1 reads MNHEY; CDR2 reads SVGAGI. V was pared by 6 bases and J by 3 bases, with 6 bases of the junction left unmatched. CDR3 size: 15 residues. The CDR3 sequence: CASRQGQGNNQPQHF. Here the CDR3 DNA reads TGTGCCAGCAGACAGGGACAGGGAAACAATCAGCCCCAGCATTTT.

The V and J genes are TRBV7-6 and TRBJ2-7; 8 nucleotides agree with TRBD1. This CDR3 is built from 14 residues. V trimming: 5 bases; J trimming: 3 bases; junction bases outside the gene matches: 6. Per the germline V gene, CDR1 is SGHVS and CDR2 is FNYEAQ. For the CDR3, the DNA is TGTGCCAGCAGCGCCAGGACAGGGAACTACGAGCAGTACTTC. Protein product: CASSARTGNYEQYF.